What follows are 32 T cell receptor beta chains derived from one specimen sequenced in a study of blood T cell repertoires in COVID-19. The protocol was immunoSEQ multiplex PCR, while the TCRdb copy is restricted to in-frame clones and leaves out a portion. This table holds fewer than 150,000 clones, about 77% found once. Sequences were obtained from peripheral blood. All receptors derive from a man older than 75 with acute or convalescent COVID-19.

The V and J genes are TRBV2 and TRBJ1-5, with 8 bases aligning to TRBD1. J was trimmed by 4 bases and V by 6 bases; bases with no gene match: 2. Germline CDR1 is SNHLY and CDR2 is FYNNEI. CDR3 length equals 13 residues. The chain's CDR3 is CASRDRENQPQHF. The CDR3 region has the DNA TGTGCCAGCAGGGACAGGGAGAATCAGCCCCAGCATTTT.

The table lists this clone with a few counts. DNA for the CDR3: TGTGCCAGCTCACAGTATGAGAACTATGGCTACACCTTC. The encoded protein is CASSQYENYGYTF. The gene calls are TRBV18 and TRBJ1-2; D is uncertain. Germline CDR1 KGHSH, CDR2 LQKENI. This CDR3 contains 13 residues. V was shortened by 4 bases and J by 2 bases, with 8 bases between the two germline ends.

This chain connects TRBV19 to TRBJ2-5, with 8 bases identical to TRBD1. The CDR3 spans 14 residues. Germline loops: CDR1 LNHDA, CDR2 SQIVND (reference sequence). V dropped 6 bases and J dropped 4; count of bases not matched to a gene: 7. The CDR3 sequence is CASSPGQGVETQYF. CDR3 DNA: TGTGCCAGTAGCCCAGGACAGGGAGTAGAGACCCAGTACTTC. The full variable domain, with the rest looked up from reference TRBV19 and TRBJ2-5, is DGGITQSPKYLFRKEGQNVTLSCEQNLNHDAMYWYRQDPGQGLRLIYYSQIVNDFQKGDIAEGYSVSREKKESFPLTVTSAQKNPTAFYLCASSPGQGVETQYFGPGTRLLVL.

The gene calls are TRBV6-6 and TRBJ2-7; 9 positions agree with TRBD1. Germline V CDR1 and CDR2: MNHNY, SVGAGI (reference sequence). This CDR3 has 14 amino acids. With 6 bases clipped from V and 4 bases from J, the junction kept 7 bases outside the gene matches. CDR3 in amino acids: CASSPGQGVYEQYF. The DNA for the CDR3 is TGTGCCAGCAGCCCGGGACAGGGTGTATACGAGCAGTACTTC.

The chain is built from TRBV4-2 and TRBJ2-2; D is ambiguous. The CDR3 contains 15 residues. CDR1 and CDR2 from the germline V gene are LGHNA and YNFKEQ. V lost 0 bases to trimming and J lost 12 bases, with 17 bases between them. This CDR3 is CASSQEGMLGVQLFF. The CDR3 DNA sequence: TGTGCCAGCAGCCAAGAAGGTATGCTCGGAGTACAGCTGTTTTTT.

This clone was counted only a few times. The genes are TRBV6-1 and TRBJ1-6; no definite D call. The CDR3 has 15 residues. From germline, CDR1 is MNHNS and CDR2 SASEGT. Trimming took off 3 bases at V and 7 bases at J, with 13 bases between the two ends. The CDR3 nucleotides are TGTGCCAGCAGTGAGAGGACTCTCAAGAATTCACCCCTCCACTTT. Translating gives CASSERTLKNSPLHF.

The chain couples TRBV28 to TRBJ2-2, with 7 bases that match TRBD1. With V trimmed by 5 bases and J by 6 bases, 18 bases remained unmatched. The CDR3 contains 18 residues. Germline CDR1 MDHEN, CDR2 SYDVKM. CDR3: CASSKLVGGEEYSGELFF. CDR3 nucleotides: TGTGCCAGCAGTAAACTAGTAGGGGGCGAAGAATACTCCGGGGAGCTGTTTTTT.

The chain couples TRBV10-3 to TRBJ2-2; 7 bases match TRBD1. In germline, CDR1 is ENHRY, CDR2 SYGVKD. J lost 5 bases, V lost 10 bases, and 4 bases had no gene match. This CDR3 is built from 12 residues. Here the CDR3 reads CATGQATGELFF. CDR3 DNA: TGTGCCACCGGACAGGCGACCGGGGAGCTGTTTTTT.

V gene TRBV4-3 combines with J gene TRBJ2-7; D is undetermined. The V end lost 2 bases, the J end lost 3 bases, and 8 bases lay between the germline ends. Germline values: CDR1 LGHNA, CDR2 YSLEER. This CDR3 is 13 amino acids long. CDR3 protein: CASSQTYGYEQYF. The CDR3 nucleotides are TGCGCCAGCAGCCAAACCTACGGCTACGAGCAGTACTTC.

This clone was counted once. The gene calls are TRBV4-3 and TRBJ1-4; D is uncertain. The CDR3 covers 16 residues. V was clipped by 0 bases and J by 7 bases, with 15 bases between them. From germline, CDR1 is LGHNA and CDR2 YSLEER. The CDR3 DNA sequence: TGCGCCAGCAGCCAAGATCTCCAGGAAGGGAGTGAAAAACTGTTTTTT. Translation gives CASSQDLQEGSEKLFF.

This clone was observed many times. V usage is TRBV3-1 (or the pseudogene TRBV3-2) and J usage is TRBJ2-3; TRBD2 aligns across 9 bases. Germline V gene sequence: CDR1 LGHDT, CDR2 YNNKEL (reference sequence). V trimming: 0 bases; J trimming: 8 bases; junction bases outside the gene matches: 12. This CDR3 has 17 residues. The CDR3 DNA follows: TGTGCCAGCAGCCAAGAAAGAGGGCGGGGGGGCCCAGGTACGCAGTATTTT. Translation: CASSQERGRGGPGTQYF.

This chain uses TRBV13 with TRBJ2-7; D gene ambiguous. Germline-derived CDR1 and CDR2 are PRHDT and FYEKMQ (reference sequence). The CDR3 sequence is 12 residues long. V was clipped by 7 bases and J by 2 bases, with 9 bases between them. Written as DNA, the CDR3 is TGTGCCAGCAATCTACAGACCTACGAGCAGTACTTC. This encodes CASNLQTYEQYF.

The chain couples TRBV12-3 or TRBV12-4 to TRBJ2-1, with 7 bases lining up with TRBD1. The CDR3 runs to 13 residues. The trim removed 6 bases at V and 12 bases at J, leaving 11 bases unmatched. The CDR3 DNA reads TGTGCCAGCAGGGCCGGACAGGCGGTCGTGCAGTTCTTC. It yields the protein CASRAGQAVVQFF.

The chain combines TRBV7-9 with TRBJ2-3; the match to TRBD1 covers 7 bases. Trimming removed 4 bases from V and 0 bases from J; junction bases left unmatched: 4. This CDR3 has 15 residues. Germline CDR1 and CDR2: SEHNR and FQNEAQ (reference sequence). CDR3 in DNA: TGTGCCAGCAGCTCCCGGGACAGAAGCACAGATACGCAGTATTTT. Its translation is CASSSRDRSTDTQYF.

The V call is TRBV9, the J call TRBJ2-5; 11 bases match TRBD2. The trim removed 3 bases at V and 3 bases at J, leaving 10 bases unmatched. The germline gives CDR1 SGDLS, CDR2 YYNGEE. The CDR3 has 17 amino acids. The CDR3: CASSEAPLAGEKETQYF. CDR3 DNA: TGTGCCAGCAGCGAGGCCCCACTAGCGGGGGAGAAAGAGACCCAGTACTTC.

V is TRBV5-5 and J is TRBJ1-1; D is undetermined. Germline-derived CDR1 and CDR2 are SGHKS and YYEKEE (reference sequence). V was clipped by 2 bases and J by 1 base, with 6 bases between them. The CDR3 length is 13 residues. CDR3 DNA sequence: TGTGCCAGCAGCTTTCTGTGGAACACTGAAGCTTTCTTT. This encodes CASSFLWNTEAFF.

The chain uses TRBV6-5 and TRBJ1-2, with 9 bases identical to TRBD1. Germline V gene sequence: CDR1 MNHEY, CDR2 SVGAGI. The V segment lost 6 bases and the J segment 4 bases; nucleotides outside the gene matches: 6. This CDR3 spans 14 amino acids. CDR3 bases: TGTGCCAGCAGGCGGACAGGGGAAATCTATGGCTACACCTTC. It codes for CASRRTGEIYGYTF.

V usage is TRBV19 and J usage is TRBJ1-5; D call uncertain. Germline V lookup: CDR1 LNHDA, CDR2 SQIVND (reference sequence). V gave up 4 bases and J gave up 1 base, with 8 bases separating them. The CDR3 runs 14 residues. CDR3 DNA: TGTGCCAGTAGTAGAGGCCAGAGCAATCAGCCCCAGCATTTT. Protein sequence: CASSRGQSNQPQHF.

The chain combines TRBV18 with TRBJ2-5; D unclear. The germline V gene has CDR1 KGHSH and CDR2 LQKENI. This CDR3 region has 12 residues. V shed 3 bases and J shed 2 bases, with 4 bases lying between them. CDR3 amino acids: CASSPTQETQYF. The CDR3 nucleotides are TGTGCCAGCTCACCTACTCAAGAGACCCAGTACTTC.

The V call is TRBV5-1, the J call TRBJ2-1, with 9 nucleotides matching TRBD2. Trimming at V came to 6 bases and at J to 6 bases, leaving 7 bases not matched to a gene. Germline lookup yields CDR1 SGHRS and CDR2 YFSETQ. The CDR3 loop spans 14 amino acids. CDR3 bases: TGCGCCAGCAATACGGCTAGCGGGACCAATGAGCAGTTCTTC. Translated: CASNTASGTNEQFF.

This CDR3 is CASSPKRTGVGYEQYF. In nucleotides, the CDR3 is TGTGCCAGCTCACCGAAGCGGACAGGGGTGGGCTACGAGCAGTACTTC. V is TRBV18 and J is TRBJ2-7; 9 bases match TRBD1. There are 16 residues in the CDR3. Germline CDR1 is KGHSH and CDR2 is LQKENI. The J segment lost 3 bases and the V segment lost 3 bases, leaving 9 bases of the junction unmatched.

The chain couples TRBV5-1 to TRBJ2-3, with TRBD2 matching over 8 bases. The CDR3 loop spans 15 amino acids. V dropped 0 bases and J dropped 1; count of bases not matched to a gene: 1. Germline CDR1 is SGHRS and CDR2 is YFSETQ. The CDR3 reads CASSLGAGGTDTQYF. The CDR3 DNA follows: TGCGCCAGCAGCTTGGGAGCGGGGGGCACAGATACGCAGTATTTT.

The sample holds a few counts of this clone. The gene calls are TRBV10-3 and TRBJ1-1; D is perhaps TRBD1 (6 bases). The germline gives CDR1 ENHRY, CDR2 SYGVKD. The CDR3 spans 13 residues. The V end lost 8 bases, the J end lost 3 bases, and 13 bases lay between the germline ends. The CDR3 is CAIQGSEDTEAFF. The CDR3 bases are TGTGCCATCCAGGGGAGTGAAGACACTGAAGCTTTCTTT.

This clone was counted once. V usage is TRBV2 and J usage is TRBJ1-2; D is unresolved. This CDR3 spans 13 amino acids. From germline, CDR1 is SNHLY and CDR2 FYNNEI. Trimming cost V 7 bases and J 8 bases, with 17 bases left between them. CDR3 nucleotide sequence: TGTGCCAGCACCTACACGAGCGACGTCGGCTACACCTTC. Protein sequence: CASTYTSDVGYTF. Combining the CDR3 with reference TRBV2 and TRBJ1-2 gives the whole variable domain EPEVTQTPSHQVTQMGQEVILRCVPISNHLYFYWYRQILGQKVEFLVSFYNNEISEKSEIFDDQFSVERPDGSNFTLKIRSTKLEDSAMYFCASTYTSDVGYTFGSGTRLTVV.

This chain links TRBV25-1 with TRBJ1-4, with D possibly matching TRBD1 (6 bases). Trimming removed 3 bases from V and 7 bases from J, with 15 bases in between. This CDR3 is 15 amino acids long. The germline CDR1 and CDR2 sequences are MGHDK and SYGVNS. CDR3 residues: CASSDSRGFGEKLFF. The DNA for the CDR3 is TGTGCCAGCAGTGATTCCAGGGGTTTTGGTGAAAAACTGTTTTTT. Complete variable domain (other parts from reference TRBV25-1 and TRBJ1-4): EADIYQTPRYLVIGTGKKITLECSQTMGHDKMYWYQQDPGMELHLIHYSYGVNSTEKGDLSSESTVSRIRTEHFPLTLESARPSHTSQYLCASSDSRGFGEKLFFGSGTQLSVL.

The rearrangement uses TRBV14 and TRBJ2-2; perhaps TRBD2 as D (6 bases). CDR3 size: 11 residues. V was pared by 11 bases and J by 5 bases, with 9 bases between. The germline V gene encodes CDR1 SGHDN and CDR2 FVKESK. The CDR3 sequence is CAPGVTGELFF. In DNA, the CDR3 is TGTGCCCCGGGGGTAACCGGGGAGCTGTTTTTT.

The chain combines TRBV4-3 with TRBJ2-2; D remains unclear. Trimming removed 0 bases at V and 0 bases at J, with 8 bases between. The CDR3 sequence is 16 residues long. Germline CDR1 and CDR2: LGHNA and YSLEER. The CDR3 here is CASSQDLIANTGELFF. DNA for the CDR3: TGCGCCAGCAGCCAAGATCTTATAGCGAACACCGGGGAGCTGTTTTTT.

Points on this clone: The junction and the germline gene differ at one end; a read error may be behind it. This chain connects TRBV29-1 to TRBJ2-7; D is unclear. Per germline, CDR1 SQVTM and CDR2 ANQGSEA. The CDR3 covers 13 residues. CDR3 region: CSVDPGSSSEQYF. DNA of the CDR3: TGCAGCGTTGATCCGGGTTCCTCCTCCGAGCAGTACTTC.

The chain combines TRBV7-2 with TRBJ2-5, with 9 positions matching TRBD2. Germline V lookup: CDR1 SGHTA, CDR2 FQGNSA. The CDR3 runs 14 residues. Germline trimming cut 2 bases from V and 5 bases from J; bases unmatched to any gene: 3. The CDR3 is CASSLIAGAETQYF. The CDR3 DNA follows: TGTGCCAGCAGCTTAATAGCGGGGGCGGAGACCCAGTACTTC.

The count of this clone is one. This sequence joins TRBV27 and TRBJ2-1, with TRBD2 matching 10 bases. The CDR3 is 15 amino acids. The germline V gene encodes CDR1 MNHEY and CDR2 SMNVEV (reference sequence). V trimming: 8 bases; J trimming: 9 bases; junction bases outside the gene matches: 13. The CDR3 loop reads CASRLGLAGVGEQFF. CDR3 in DNA: TGTGCCAGCCGGTTGGGGCTAGCGGGGGTAGGTGAGCAGTTCTTC.

The chain is built from TRBV5-1 and TRBJ2-5; TRBD2 matches at 14 bases. Trimming took 4 bases from V and 8 from J; bases not matched to a gene: 4. Germline CDR1 reads SGHRS; CDR2 reads YFSETQ. The CDR3 totals 14 residues. CDR3 region: CASSPGTSGGTQYF. The DNA of the CDR3 is TGCGCCAGCAGCCCTGGGACTAGCGGGGGCACCCAGTACTTC.

The J gene is TRBJ1-5, the V gene TRBV19; 7 positions match TRBD1. Germline CDR1 reads LNHDA; CDR2 reads SQIVND (reference sequence). There are 15 residues in the CDR3. After removal of 7 bases from V and 5 bases from J, the junction contained 11 bases not matched to a gene. CDR3 in DNA: TGTGCCAGTATAGAACGCAGGGGGACGCATCAGCCCCAGCATTTT. As protein: CASIERRGTHQPQHF.